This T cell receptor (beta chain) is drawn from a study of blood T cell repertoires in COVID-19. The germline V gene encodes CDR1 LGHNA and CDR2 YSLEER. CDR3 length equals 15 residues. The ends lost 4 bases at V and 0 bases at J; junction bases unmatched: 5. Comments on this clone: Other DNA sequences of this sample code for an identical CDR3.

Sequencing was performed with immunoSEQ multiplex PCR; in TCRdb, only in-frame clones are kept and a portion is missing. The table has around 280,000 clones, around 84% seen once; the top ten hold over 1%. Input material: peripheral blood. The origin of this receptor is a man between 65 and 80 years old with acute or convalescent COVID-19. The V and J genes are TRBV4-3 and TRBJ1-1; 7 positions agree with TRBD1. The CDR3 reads CASSRSGTVNTEAFF. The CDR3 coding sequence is TGCGCCAGCAGCCGGTCCGGGACAGTGAACACTGAAGCTTTCTTT.